This T cell receptor beta chain was sequenced during a study of CD8+ T cells in alopecia areata (dated by TCRdb to 2017 to 2018). Notes on the research overall: Treated patients were enrolled in an open-label pilot trial of oral tofacitinib at 5 to 10 mg twice daily for moderate-to-severe alopecia areata. Patients received tofacitinib for 6 to 18 months and were then followed off drug for 6 months to check for delayed response and recurrence. Disease severity in treated patients was measured with the SALT score, which quantifies the percentage of affected scalp surface area. In both human patients and the C3H/HeJ mouse model, the study applied high-throughput TCRbeta sequencing to look at T cell clonal expansion in alopecia areata. Human TCRbeta sequencing covered scalp tissue and sorted CD4+ and CD8+ peripheral blood T cells from patchy and totalis/universalis alopecia areata patients and healthy controls. Biopsies were taken from tofacitinib-treated patients at baseline and again at 4 and 24 weeks into treatment, and several of those patients also had a later scalp biopsy. Scalp clonality was compared across normal scalp (n=4), patchy alopecia areata scalp (n=8), and alopecia totalis/universalis scalp (n=8). The RNA source kit depended on sample type: the PAXgene miRNA kit for fixed scalp, the miRNeasy kit for PBMCs, and the RNeasy kit for mouse skin. TCRbeta CDR3 regions were amplified by immunoSEQ multiplex PCR with 35 Vbeta forward and 13 Jbeta reverse primers. What the work shows at the level of the full study, not this receptor alone: Because the treated cohort was small and had only one nonresponder, larger studies are needed to examine links between baseline CD8+ expansion and response. During tofacitinib treatment, many expanded lesional clones remained in scalp and blood, and this persistence may partly explain relapse after treatment is stopped. With tofacitinib, both scalp clonality and the number of expanded CD8+ clones among the top 100 scalp clones went down significantly. Unlike mouse skin, where gammadelta T cells dominate, normal human skin contains resident alphabeta T cells that get sequenced too, which complicates analysis of the scalp TCR repertoire. Compared with normal scalp, lesional scalp, particularly in alopecia totalis/universalis, had higher clonality and more expanded CD8+ clones, which suggests antigenic drive. Compared with mice, TCR sequences shared between patients were less clear, possibly partly because of HLA diversity across the patient population.

Comment on this clone: Its target antigen remains unknown. No much larger clone exists at a distance of one base, and base qualities are not known.

Taken from the germline V gene, the CDR1 and CDR2 loops are SGHDT and YYEEEE. Compared with germline, V lacks 2 bases and J lacks 2 bases; bases without a gene match: 9. The CDR3 starts with the cysteine, ends with the phenylalanine, and has 16 residues. The CDR3 DNA has 48 bases and is translated from base 1. The library was obtained by the immunoSEQ multiplex PCR assay. To provide template for TCR sequencing, every sample had RNA extracted and reverse transcribed into cDNA. First-strand cDNA was synthesized using SuperScript III with a 2:1 mix of oligo-dT and random hexamers. A synthetic immune receptor repertoire was used to assess amplification bias, and residual bias was removed computationally. In the paper's pipeline: After raw reads were preprocessed to remove errors, the CDR3 was defined following IMGT conventions as running from the conserved cysteine to phenylalanine. Clonality was computed by normalizing Shannon entropy by log2 of the number of productive unique TCRs and subtracting the result from 1. CD4 or CD8 identity of scalp clones was inferred by cross-referencing scalp TCRbeta sequences with sorted blood CD4 and CD8 repertoires. TCRdb retrieved this table from immuneACCESS and kept in-frame rearrangements only. Not all clones are present; in checked studies, unresolved V genes account for under half, and no reason is known for the remainder. V and J calls and clone size are those listed in that table; D and trimming were worked out from the DNA. Counted in this sample were 150,000 or so clones; around three fifths of them appeared once. About 0.94% of the sample comes from the top ten.

Interpreted using the paper, the time point label stands for: about 4 weeks on oral tofacitinib. Read against the paper, the sample's treatment or condition label means: oral pan-JAK inhibitor, 5-10 mg twice daily. From alopecia areata patients, peripheral blood was collected along with lesional scalp punch biopsies. PBMCs were separated by density centrifugation and stained for CD3, CD4 and CD8, after which CD4+ and CD8+ T cells were sorted on a FACSAria. The V and J genes are TRBV5-6 and TRBJ2-5; 7 central bases correspond to TRBD1. The input for sequencing was CD4+ T cells sorted from blood, taken at week 4, from a patient treated with tofacitinib. The origin of this receptor is a human donor with alopecia areata. The encoded CDR3 is CASSFGTASGQETQYF. The nucleotide sequence is TGTGCCAGCAGCTTCGGGACAGCATCAGGTCAAGAGACCCAGTACTTC.